This T cell receptor beta chain was identified during a study of T cell responses to AZD1222 COVID-19 vaccine. This CDR3 has 15 amino acids. Looked up from germline, CDR1 is SGHKS and CDR2 is YYEKEE (reference sequence). J was trimmed by 1 base and V by 2 bases; bases with no gene match: 4. The method was immunoSEQ multiplex PCR; TCRdb's version includes in-frame clones alone and lacks a portion of them. The repertoire has tens of thousands of clones, about nine tenths of them found once; the top ten carry 24%. The chain couples TRBV5-5 to TRBJ2-7; TRBD2 agrees at 9 bases. Sequenced here: peripheral blood, sampled on day 0 of AZD1222 vaccination. The receptor was isolated from an adult in good health. The CDR3 nucleotides are TGTGCCAGCAGCTTATTTGCGGGGGGGTCCTACGAGCAGTACTTC. It encodes CASSLFAGGSYEQYF.